This TCR beta chain came from a study of Graves' ophthalmopathy and Graves' hyperthyroidism. Study observations and caveats: Blood repertoires reportedly contained most expanded thyroid clonotypes above 0.001 frequency.

As the starting material, over 9 ml of fresh peripheral blood yielded the PBMCs. As concerns this clonotype: Its target is not known. A read error is possible here, since a much larger clone lies one base away.

V shed 4 bases, J shed 7 bases, and the junction held 12 bases outside the gene matches. Germline V lookup: CDR1 SGDLS, CDR2 YYNGEE. The CDR3 is made up of 15 amino acids. The authors amplified TCR beta CDR3 regions from RNA transcripts. The workflow started with a first-round RT-PCR run with HTBI primers and then moved on to a second-round multiplex PCR. TCRdb re-analysed the multiplex PCR reads in MiXCR, keeping a single row per CDR3 protein. This sample yields hundreds of thousands of distinct CDR3 sequences, of which more than 40% are seen a single time; roughly 3.5% belongs to the top ten. The chain couples TRBV9 to TRBJ1-2; TRBD1 matches at 8 bases. The sequence derives from an adult man with Graves' ophthalmopathy. The sample consisted of peripheral blood. Here the CDR3 reads CASSFQGAETFGYTF. The CDR3 nucleotides read TGTGCCAGCAGCTTCCAGGGGGCAGAGACCTTTGGCTACACCTTC.